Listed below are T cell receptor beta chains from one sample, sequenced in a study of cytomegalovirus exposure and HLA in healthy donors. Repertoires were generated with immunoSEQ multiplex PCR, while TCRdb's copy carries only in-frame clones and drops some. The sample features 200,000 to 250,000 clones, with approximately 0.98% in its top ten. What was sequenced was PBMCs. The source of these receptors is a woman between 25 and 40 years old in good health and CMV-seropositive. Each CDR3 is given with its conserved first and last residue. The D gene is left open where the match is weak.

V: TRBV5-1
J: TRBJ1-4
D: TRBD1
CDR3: CASSLGTGSEKLFF
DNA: TGCGCCAGCAGCTTGGGGACAGGGAGTGAAAAACTGTTTTTT

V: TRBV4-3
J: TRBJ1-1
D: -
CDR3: CASSQAQGGNTEAFF
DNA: TGCGCCAGCAGCCAAGCCCAGGGAGGGAACACTGAAGCTTTCTTT

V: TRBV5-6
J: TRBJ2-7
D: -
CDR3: CASSLDREQYF
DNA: TGTGCCAGCAGCTTGGATCGTGAGCAGTACTTC

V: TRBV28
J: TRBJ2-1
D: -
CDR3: CASSLGGADEQFF
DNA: TGTGCCAGCAGTTTGGGGGGGGCGGATGAGCAGTTCTTC

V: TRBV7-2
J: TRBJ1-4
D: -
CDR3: CASSFRSTDAPGKLFF
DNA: TGTGCCAGCAGCTTCAGATCGACAGACGCGCCGGGAAAACTGTTTTTT

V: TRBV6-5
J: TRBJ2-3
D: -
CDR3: CASSYTRDTQYF
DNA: TGTGCCAGCAGTTACACGAGAGATACGCAGTATTTT

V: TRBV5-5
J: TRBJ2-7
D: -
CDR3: CASSPRLGSSYEQYF
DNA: TGTGCCAGCAGCCCCCGGCTAGGGAGCTCCTACGAGCAGTACTTC

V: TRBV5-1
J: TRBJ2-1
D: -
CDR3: CASSLVAGNYEQFF
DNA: TGCGCCAGCAGCTTGGTGGCGGGGAACTATGAGCAGTTCTTC

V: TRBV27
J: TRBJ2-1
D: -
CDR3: CASSPRQIPYNEQFF
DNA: TGTGCCAGCAGCCCTAGACAGATTCCCTACAATGAGCAGTTCTTC

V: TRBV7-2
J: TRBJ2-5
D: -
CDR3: CASSPPGGGGEKTQYF
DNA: TGTGCCAGCAGCCCCCCCGGAGGAGGGGGCGAGAAGACCCAGTACTTC

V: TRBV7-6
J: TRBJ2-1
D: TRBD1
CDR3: CASSPTGGRLGEQFF
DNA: TGTGCCAGCAGTCCGACAGGGGGTCGTCTAGGTGAGCAGTTCTTC

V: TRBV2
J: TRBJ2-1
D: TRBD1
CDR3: CASRGGTGGSNEQFF
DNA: TGTGCCAGCAGGGGAGGGACAGGGGGCTCCAATGAGCAGTTCTTC

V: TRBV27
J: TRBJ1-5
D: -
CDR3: CASRFQGTGNQPQHF
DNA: TGTGCCAGCAGGTTTCAGGGAACGGGCAATCAGCCCCAGCATTTT